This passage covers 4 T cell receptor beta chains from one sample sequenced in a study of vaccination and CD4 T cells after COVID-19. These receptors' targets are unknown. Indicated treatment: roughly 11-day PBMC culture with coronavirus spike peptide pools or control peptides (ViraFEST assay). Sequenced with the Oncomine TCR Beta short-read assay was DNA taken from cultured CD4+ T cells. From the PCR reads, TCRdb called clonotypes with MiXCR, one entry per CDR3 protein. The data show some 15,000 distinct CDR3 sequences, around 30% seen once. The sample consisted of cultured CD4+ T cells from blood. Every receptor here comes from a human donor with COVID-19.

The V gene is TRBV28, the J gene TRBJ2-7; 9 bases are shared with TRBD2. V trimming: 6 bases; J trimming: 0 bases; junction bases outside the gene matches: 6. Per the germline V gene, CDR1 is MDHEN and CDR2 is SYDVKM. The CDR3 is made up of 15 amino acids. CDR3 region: CASSIAGASSYEQYF. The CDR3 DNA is TGTGCCAGCAGCATAGCGGGGGCGAGCTCCTACGAGCAGTACTTC.

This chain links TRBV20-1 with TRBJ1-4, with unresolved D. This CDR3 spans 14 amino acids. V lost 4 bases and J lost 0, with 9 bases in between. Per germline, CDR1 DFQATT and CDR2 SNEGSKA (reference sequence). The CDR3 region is CSATPGATNEKLFF. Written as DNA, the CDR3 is TGCAGTGCTACCCCAGGAGCAACTAATGAAAAACTGTTTTTT.

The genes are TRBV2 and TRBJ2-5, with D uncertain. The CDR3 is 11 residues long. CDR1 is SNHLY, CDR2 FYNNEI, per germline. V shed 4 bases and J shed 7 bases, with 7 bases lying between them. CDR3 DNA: TGTGCCAGCAGTGTTCAGATGACCCAGTACTTC. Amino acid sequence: CASSVQMTQYF.

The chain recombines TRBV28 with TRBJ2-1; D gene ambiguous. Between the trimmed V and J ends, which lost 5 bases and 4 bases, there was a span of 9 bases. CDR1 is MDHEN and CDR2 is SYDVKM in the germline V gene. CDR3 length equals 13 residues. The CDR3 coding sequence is TGTGCCAGCAGTGTGGGAAGGTACAATGAGCAGTTCTTC. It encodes CASSVGRYNEQFF.